This T cell receptor beta chain appears in the sequencing data of a study of type 1 and type 2 diabetes patients. The wider study: The cohort mixed type 1 diabetes, type 2 diabetes and nondiabetic donors. Magnetic bead positive selection isolated CD4+ or CD8+ T cells from PBMCs. A total of around 19,000,000 paired-end reads came from the whole study.

Genomic DNA was the PCR template. A primer set of 30 forward and 13 reverse primers amplified the CDR3. TCRdb reprocessed the multiplex PCR reads via MiXCR and lists one record per CDR3 protein. This table has more than 250,000 distinct CDR3 sequences, roughly 50% appearing once. Germline V lookup: CDR1 MNHNS, CDR2 SASEGT. The ends were cut back, 3 bases at V and 4 bases at J, with 9 bases in the middle. The CDR3 extends over 14 amino acids. The chain carries TRBV6-1 and TRBJ2-2, with unresolved D. The source material was peripheral blood mononuclear cells (PBMCs). The clonotype originates from a man between 18 and 35 years old with type 2 diabetes. As DNA, the CDR3 is TGTGCCAGCAGTGACTCTAGGGCCACCGGGGAGCTGTTTTTT. Translating it yields CASSDSRATGELFF.